The T cell receptor beta chain under discussion was sequenced for a study of blood T cell repertoires in COVID-19. Germline CDR1 reads LGHNA; CDR2 reads YNFKEQ. V gave up 3 bases and J gave up 4 bases; unmatched junction bases: 10. The CDR3 is 17 amino acids. Profiling relied on immunoSEQ multiplex PCR, and the TCRdb table lists in-frame clones only, not all of them. Here the sample spans 300,000 to 350,000 clones, roughly 90% being singletons. Sequenced material: PBMCs or T cells enriched from blood (not recorded which). The V and J genes are TRBV4-2 and TRBJ2-1; 9 bases fit TRBD1. The receptor's source is a woman younger than 30 who had recovered from COVID-19. DNA of the CDR3: TGTGCCAGCAGCCACGCAACCGGGACAGGGATATACAATGAGCAGTTCTTC. This translates into CASSHATGTGIYNEQFF.